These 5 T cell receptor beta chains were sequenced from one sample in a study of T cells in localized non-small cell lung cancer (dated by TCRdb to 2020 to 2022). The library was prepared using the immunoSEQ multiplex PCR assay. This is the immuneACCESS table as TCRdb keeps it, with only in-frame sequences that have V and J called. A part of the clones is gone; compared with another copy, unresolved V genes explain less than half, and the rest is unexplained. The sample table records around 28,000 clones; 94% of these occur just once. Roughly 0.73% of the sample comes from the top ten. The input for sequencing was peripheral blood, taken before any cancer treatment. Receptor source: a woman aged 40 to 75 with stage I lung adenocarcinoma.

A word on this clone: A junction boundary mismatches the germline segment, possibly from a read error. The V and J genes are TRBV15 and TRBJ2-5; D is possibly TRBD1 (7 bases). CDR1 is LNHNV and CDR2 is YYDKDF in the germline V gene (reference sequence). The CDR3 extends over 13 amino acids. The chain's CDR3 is CATSRDGDRDFHF. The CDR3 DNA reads TGTGCCACCAGCAGAGATGGTGACAGGGACTTCCACTTC. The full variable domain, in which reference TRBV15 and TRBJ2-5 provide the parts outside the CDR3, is DAMVIQNPRYQVTQFGKPVTLSCSQTLNHNVMYWYQQKSSQAPKLLFHYYDKDFNNEADTPDNFQSRRPNTSFCFLDIRSPGLGDTAMYLCATSRDGDRDFHFGPGTRLLVL.

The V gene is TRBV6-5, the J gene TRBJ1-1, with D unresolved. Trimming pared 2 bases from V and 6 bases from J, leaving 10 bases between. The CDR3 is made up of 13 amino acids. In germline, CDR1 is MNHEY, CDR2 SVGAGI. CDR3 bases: TGTGCCAGCAGTTACAGGGCAGCCCCTGAAGCTTTCTTT. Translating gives CASSYRAAPEAFF.

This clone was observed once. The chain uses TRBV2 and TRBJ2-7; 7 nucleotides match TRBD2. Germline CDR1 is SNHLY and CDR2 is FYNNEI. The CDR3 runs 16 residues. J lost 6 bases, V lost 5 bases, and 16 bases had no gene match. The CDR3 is CASSMLGGRVLGEQYF. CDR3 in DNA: TGTGCCAGCAGTATGTTAGGCGGGAGAGTATTAGGCGAGCAGTACTTC.

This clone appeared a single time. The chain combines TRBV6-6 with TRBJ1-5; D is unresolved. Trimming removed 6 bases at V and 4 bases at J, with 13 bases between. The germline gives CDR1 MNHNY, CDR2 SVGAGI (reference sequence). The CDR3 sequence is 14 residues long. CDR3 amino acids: CASRQLQQNQPQHF. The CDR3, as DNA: TGTGCCAGCAGACAATTACAGCAGAATCAGCCCCAGCATTTT.

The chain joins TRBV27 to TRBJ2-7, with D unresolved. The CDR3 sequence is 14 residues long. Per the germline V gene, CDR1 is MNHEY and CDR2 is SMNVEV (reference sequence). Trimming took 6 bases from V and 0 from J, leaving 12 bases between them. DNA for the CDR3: TGTGCCAGCAGAATGGCCGTGAGCTCCTACGAGCAGTACTTC. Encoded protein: CASRMAVSSYEQYF.